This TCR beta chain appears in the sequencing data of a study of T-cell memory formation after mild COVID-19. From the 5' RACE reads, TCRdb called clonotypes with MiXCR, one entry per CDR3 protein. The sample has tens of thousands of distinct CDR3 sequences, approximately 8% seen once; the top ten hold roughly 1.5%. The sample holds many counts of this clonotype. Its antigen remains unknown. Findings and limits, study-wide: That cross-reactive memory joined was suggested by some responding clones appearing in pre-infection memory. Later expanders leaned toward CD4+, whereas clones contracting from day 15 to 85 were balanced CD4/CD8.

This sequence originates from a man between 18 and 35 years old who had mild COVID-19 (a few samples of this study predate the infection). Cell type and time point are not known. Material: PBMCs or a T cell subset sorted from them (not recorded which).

The CDR3, as DNA: TGTGCCAGCAGCTCGCCCGGGAGGACTAGCGGGGGGGCCCGGGATGAGCAGTTCTTC. This sequence encodes CASSSPGRTSGGARDEQFF. The V call is TRBV7-2, the J call TRBJ2-1, with 15 bases aligning to TRBD2. Germline values: CDR1 SGHTA, CDR2 FQGNSA. V shed 4 bases and J 8 bases; nucleotides not matched to a gene: 15. This CDR3 region has 19 residues.